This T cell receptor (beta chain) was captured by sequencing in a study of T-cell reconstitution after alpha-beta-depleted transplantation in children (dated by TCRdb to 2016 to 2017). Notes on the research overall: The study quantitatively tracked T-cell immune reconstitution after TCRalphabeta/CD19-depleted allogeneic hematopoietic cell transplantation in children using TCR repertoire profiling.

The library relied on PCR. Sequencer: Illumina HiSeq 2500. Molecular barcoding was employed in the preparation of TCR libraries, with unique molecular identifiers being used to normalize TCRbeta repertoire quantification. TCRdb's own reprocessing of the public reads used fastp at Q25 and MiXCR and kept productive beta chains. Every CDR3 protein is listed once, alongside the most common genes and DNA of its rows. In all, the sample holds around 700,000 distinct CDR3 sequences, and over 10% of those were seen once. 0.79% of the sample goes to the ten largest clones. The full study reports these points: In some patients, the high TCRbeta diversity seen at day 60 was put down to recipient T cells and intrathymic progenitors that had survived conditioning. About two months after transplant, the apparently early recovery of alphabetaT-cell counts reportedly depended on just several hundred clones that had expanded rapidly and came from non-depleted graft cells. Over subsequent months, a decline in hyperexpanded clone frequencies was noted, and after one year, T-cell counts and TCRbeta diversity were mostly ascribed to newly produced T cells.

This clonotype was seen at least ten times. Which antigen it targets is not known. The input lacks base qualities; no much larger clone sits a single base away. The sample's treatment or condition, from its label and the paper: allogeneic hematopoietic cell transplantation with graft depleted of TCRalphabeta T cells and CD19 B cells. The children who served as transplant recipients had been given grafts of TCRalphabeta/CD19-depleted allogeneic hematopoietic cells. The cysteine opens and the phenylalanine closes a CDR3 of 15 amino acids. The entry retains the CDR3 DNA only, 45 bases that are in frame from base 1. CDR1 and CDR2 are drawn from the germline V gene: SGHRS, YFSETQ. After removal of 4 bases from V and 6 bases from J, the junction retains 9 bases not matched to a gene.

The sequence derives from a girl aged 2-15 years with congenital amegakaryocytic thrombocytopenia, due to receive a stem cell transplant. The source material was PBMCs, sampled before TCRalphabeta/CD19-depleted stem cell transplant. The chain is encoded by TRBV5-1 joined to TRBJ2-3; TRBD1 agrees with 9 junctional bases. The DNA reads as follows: TGCGCCAGCAGCCTCCGGGACAGGGATTTTGATACGCAGTATTTT. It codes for CASSLRDRDFDTQYF.